This record looks at one T cell receptor (beta chain) sequence and its context. Its antigen is not known. The data are from a study of cytomegalovirus exposure and HLA in healthy donors. Study results and limitations: Most CMV-associated TCR beta chains appeared HLA-restricted in a later analysis.

PCR employed 60 Vbeta and 13 Jbeta primers. TCRdb keeps only in-frame clones here, not all; method: immunoSEQ multiplex PCR. The data hold about 160,000 clones, with around 80% observed a single time. The sequenced sample consisted of PBMCs. This clonotype was sampled from a female donor in good health and CMV-seronegative.

The DNA for the CDR3 is TGTGCCAGCAGCTTAACTAGCGGGAGGTCTAACTACAATGAGCAGTTCTTC. Translated: CASSLTSGRSNYNEQFF. The chain is built from TRBV7-3 and TRBJ2-1; TRBD2 aligns across 10 bases. Unmatched junction bases numbered 5, after V lost 0 bases and J lost 3 bases. The CDR3 length is 17 residues. CDR1 is SGHTA and CDR2 is FQGTGA in the germline V gene.